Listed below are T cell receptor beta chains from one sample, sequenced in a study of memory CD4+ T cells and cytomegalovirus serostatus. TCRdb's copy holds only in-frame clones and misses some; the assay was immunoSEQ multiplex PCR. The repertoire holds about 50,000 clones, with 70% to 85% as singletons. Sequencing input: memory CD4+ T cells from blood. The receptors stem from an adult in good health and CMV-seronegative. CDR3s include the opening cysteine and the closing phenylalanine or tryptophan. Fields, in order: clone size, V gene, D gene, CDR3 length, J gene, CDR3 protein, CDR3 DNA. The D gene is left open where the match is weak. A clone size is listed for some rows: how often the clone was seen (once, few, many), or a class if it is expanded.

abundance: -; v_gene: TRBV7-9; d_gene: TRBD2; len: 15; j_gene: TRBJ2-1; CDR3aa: CASSLKLAGGSEQFF; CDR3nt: TGTGCCAGCAGCTTAAAACTAGCGGGGGGTTCTGAGCAGTTCTTC
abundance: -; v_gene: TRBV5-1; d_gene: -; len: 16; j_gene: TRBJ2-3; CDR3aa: CASSSYGGTSTDTQYF; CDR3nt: TGCGCCAGCAGCTCCTACGGAGGCACTAGCACAGATACGCAGTATTTT
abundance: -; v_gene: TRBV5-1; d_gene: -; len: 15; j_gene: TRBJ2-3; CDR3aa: CASSWRGSFTDTQYF; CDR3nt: TGCGCCAGCAGCTGGAGGGGGTCCTTCACGGATACGCAGTATTTT
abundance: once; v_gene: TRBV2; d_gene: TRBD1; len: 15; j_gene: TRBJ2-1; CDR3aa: CASQLSGGGYNEQFF; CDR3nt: TGTGCCAGTCAACTATCAGGGGGCGGCTACAATGAGCAGTTCTTC
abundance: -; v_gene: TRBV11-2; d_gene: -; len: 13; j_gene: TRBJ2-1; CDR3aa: CASSLLRANEQFF; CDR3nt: TGTGCCAGCAGCTTACTCAGGGCAAATGAGCAGTTCTTC
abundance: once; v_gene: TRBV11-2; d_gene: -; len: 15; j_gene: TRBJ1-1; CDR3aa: CASSIRVAGNTEAFF; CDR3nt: TGTGCCAGCAGCATCAGGGTTGCGGGGAACACTGAAGCTTTCTTT
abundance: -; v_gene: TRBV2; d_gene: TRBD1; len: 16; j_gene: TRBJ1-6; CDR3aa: CASSEFRGSGYSPLHF; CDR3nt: TGTGCCAGCAGTGAGTTCAGGGGGTCAGGGTATTCACCCCTCCACTTT
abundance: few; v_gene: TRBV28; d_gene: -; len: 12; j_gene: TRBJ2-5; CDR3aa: CASSRMGTTQYF; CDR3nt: TGTGCCAGCAGCCGGATGGGGACTACCCAGTACTTC
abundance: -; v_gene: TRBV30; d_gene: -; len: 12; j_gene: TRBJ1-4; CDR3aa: CAGRQGNEKLFF; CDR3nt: TGTGCCGGGCGGCAGGGGAATGAAAAACTGTTTTTT
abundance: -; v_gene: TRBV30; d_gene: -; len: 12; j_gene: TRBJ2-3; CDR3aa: CAWSVPGSREYF; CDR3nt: TGTGCCTGGAGTGTACCGGGGAGCAGGGAGTATTTT
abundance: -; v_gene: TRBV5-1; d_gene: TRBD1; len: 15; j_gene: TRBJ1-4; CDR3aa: CASSYAGQGEEKLFF; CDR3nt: TGCGCCAGCAGCTATGCGGGACAGGGTGAAGAAAAACTGTTTTTT
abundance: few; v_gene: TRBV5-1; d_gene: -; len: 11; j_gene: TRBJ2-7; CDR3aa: CASSFLGEQYF; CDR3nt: TGCGCCAGCAGCTTCTTGGGGGAGCAGTACTTC
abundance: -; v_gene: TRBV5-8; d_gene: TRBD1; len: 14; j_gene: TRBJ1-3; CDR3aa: CASSFTGAGNTIYF; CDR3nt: TGTGCCAGCAGCTTCACAGGGGCCGGAAACACCATATATTTT
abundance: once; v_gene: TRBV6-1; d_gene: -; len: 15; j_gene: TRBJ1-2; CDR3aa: CASSEGGHPIYGYTF; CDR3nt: TGTGCCAGCAGTGAAGGGGGCCACCCAATCTATGGCTACACCTTC
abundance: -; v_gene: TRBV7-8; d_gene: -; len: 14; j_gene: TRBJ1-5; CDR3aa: CASSFKGANQPQHF; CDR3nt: TGTGCCAGCAGTTTTAAGGGTGCAAATCAGCCCCAGCATTTT
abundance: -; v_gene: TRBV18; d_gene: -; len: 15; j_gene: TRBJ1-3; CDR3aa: CASSRDGSSGNTIYF; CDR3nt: TGTGCCAGCTCCAGGGACGGAAGCTCTGGAAACACCATATATTTT
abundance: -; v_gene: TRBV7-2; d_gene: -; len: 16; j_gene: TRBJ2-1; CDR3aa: CASTHGGADSYNEQFF; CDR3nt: TGTGCCAGCACCCATGGGGGGGCCGACTCCTACAATGAGCAGTTCTTC
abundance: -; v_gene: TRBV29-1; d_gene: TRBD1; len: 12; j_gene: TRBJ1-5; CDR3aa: CSAGQGMYPQHF; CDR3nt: TGCAGCGCAGGACAGGGAATGTACCCCCAGCATTTT
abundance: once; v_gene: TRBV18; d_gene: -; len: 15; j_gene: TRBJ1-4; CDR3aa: CASSPGAGVNEKLFF; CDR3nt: TGTGCCAGCTCGCCTGGGGCAGGTGTCAATGAAAAACTGTTTTTT
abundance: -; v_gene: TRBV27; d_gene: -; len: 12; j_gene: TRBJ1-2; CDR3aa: CASSLITEGYTF; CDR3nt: TGTGCCAGCAGTTTAATCACAGAGGGCTACACCTTC
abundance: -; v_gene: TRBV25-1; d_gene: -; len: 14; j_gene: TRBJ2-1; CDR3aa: CASRTTGPYNEQFF; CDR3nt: TGTGCCAGCAGGACCACCGGCCCCTACAATGAGCAGTTCTTC
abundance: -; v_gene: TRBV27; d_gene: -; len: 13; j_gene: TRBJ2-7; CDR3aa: CASSLGRTYEQYF; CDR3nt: TGTGCCAGCAGTTTAGGCAGAACCTACGAGCAGTACTTC
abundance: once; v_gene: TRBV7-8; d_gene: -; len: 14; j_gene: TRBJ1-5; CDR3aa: CASSSQGPYQPQHF; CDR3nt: TGTGCCAGCAGCTCTCAGGGGCCGTATCAGCCCCAGCATTTT
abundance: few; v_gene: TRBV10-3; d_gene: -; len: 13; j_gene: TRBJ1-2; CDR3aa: CAISEKDGYGYTF; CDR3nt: TGTGCCATCAGTGAAAAGGACGGCTATGGCTACACCTTC
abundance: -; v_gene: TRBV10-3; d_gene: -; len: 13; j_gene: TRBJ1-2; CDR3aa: CAISEAGNYGYTF; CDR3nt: TGTGCCATCAGTGAGGCGGGAAACTATGGCTACACCTTC
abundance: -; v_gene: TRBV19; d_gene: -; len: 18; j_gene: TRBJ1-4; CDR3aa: CASRGGTGRGDEGEKLFF; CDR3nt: TGTGCCAGTCGAGGCGGCACAGGGAGGGGGGATGAGGGAGAAAAACTGTTTTTT
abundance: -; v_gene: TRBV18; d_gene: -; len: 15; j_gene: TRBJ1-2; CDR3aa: CASSPAGGFGYGYTF; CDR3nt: TGTGCCAGCTCACCCGCCGGAGGTTTTGGCTATGGCTACACCTTC
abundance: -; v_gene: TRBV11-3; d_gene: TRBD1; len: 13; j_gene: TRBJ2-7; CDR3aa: CASSQGTGDEQYF; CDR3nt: TGTGCCAGCAGCCAGGGGACAGGGGACGAGCAGTACTTC
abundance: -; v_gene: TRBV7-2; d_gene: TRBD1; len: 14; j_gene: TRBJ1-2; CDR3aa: CASSPDRGNYGYTF; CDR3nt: TGTGCCAGCAGCCCGGACAGGGGAAACTATGGCTACACCTTC
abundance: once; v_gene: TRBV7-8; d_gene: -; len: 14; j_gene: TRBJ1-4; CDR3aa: CASSTGTLDEKLFF; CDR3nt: TGTGCCAGCAGCACCGGGACACTGGATGAAAAACTGTTTTTT
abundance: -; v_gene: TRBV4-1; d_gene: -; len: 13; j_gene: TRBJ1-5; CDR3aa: CASSQDLGQPQHF; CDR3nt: TGCGCCAGCAGCCAAGATCTGGGACAGCCCCAGCATTTT
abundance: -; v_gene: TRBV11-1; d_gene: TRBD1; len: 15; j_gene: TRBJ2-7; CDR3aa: CASSPPGQGAYEQYF; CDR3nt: TGTGCCAGCAGCCCCCCGGGACAGGGGGCCTACGAGCAGTACTTC
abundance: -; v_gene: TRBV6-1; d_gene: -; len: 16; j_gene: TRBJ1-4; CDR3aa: CASSATFGPPGEKLFF; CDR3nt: TGTGCCAGCAGTGCCACTTTCGGACCGCCAGGGGAAAAACTGTTTTTT
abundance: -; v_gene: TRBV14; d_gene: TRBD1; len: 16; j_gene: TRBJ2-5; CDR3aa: CASSPAGQGFVETQYF; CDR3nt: TGTGCCAGCAGCCCGGCGGGACAGGGGTTTGTCGAGACCCAGTACTTC